One sample yielded the 31 T cell receptor beta chains listed below, sequenced in a study of T cells in women clearing cervical HPV infection. The repertoire was sequenced with immunoSEQ multiplex PCR; TCRdb's copy has only in-frame clones and lacks some. Recorded for this sample: approximately 35,000 clones. The sequencing sample was made of blood buffy coat. The receptors originated from a woman aged 18 to 75 with a cervical HPV16 infection that either progressed to CIN3+ or cleared (not recorded which).

About this clone itself: The read terminates 3 residues ahead of where the CDR3 ends, so the germline J gene completes it. This sequence joins TRBV29-1 and TRBJ1-4; 7 bases align to TRBD1. Germline V lookup: CDR1 SQVTM, CDR2 ANQGSEA. This CDR3 is 12 amino acids long. The ends lost 5 bases at V and 8 bases at J; junction bases unmatched: 5. CDR3 residues: CSVSRQGEKLFF. CDR3 bases read: TGCAGCGTTTCGCGACAGGGCGAAAAA.

A remark on this clone: The read ends 3 residues shy of where the CDR3 ends; the end is completed using the germline J gene. The J gene is TRBJ1-2, the V gene TRBV7-3, with 9 bases aligning to TRBD1. The V gene's germline CDR1 is SGHTA and CDR2 FQGTGA. This CDR3 is built from 15 residues. The V segment lost 4 bases and the J segment 2 bases; nucleotides outside the gene matches: 5. The covered CDR3 bases are TGTGCCAGCAGCTCCGGACAGGGGACCAACTATGGC. Its translation: CASSSGQGTNYG. The whole CDR3 sequence is CASSSGQGTNYGYTF. Full variable domain (remainder filled in from reference TRBV7-3 and TRBJ1-2): GAGVSQTPSNKVTEKGKYVELRCDPISGHTALYWYRQSLGQGPEFLIYFQGTGAADDSGLPNDRFFAVRPEGSVSTLKIQRTERGDSAVYLCASSSGQGTNYGYTFGSGTRLTVV.

Notes on this clone: The CDR3 extends 3 residues past the end of the read, so its final part is completed from the germline J gene. This chain joins TRBV20-1 and TRBJ1-1; D gene ambiguous. Germline values: CDR1 DFQATT, CDR2 SNEGSKA (reference sequence). The CDR3 has 11 residues. The CDR3 DNA, read in part, is TGCAGTGCTAGCCCCTCCGAGGTG. It specifies CSASPSEV. The whole CDR3 sequence is CSASPSEVAFF.

A word on this clone: The read ends 3 residues shy of where the CDR3 ends; the end is completed using the germline J gene. V usage is TRBV11-3 and J usage is TRBJ2-1; 8 bases map to TRBD1. Per the germline V gene, CDR1 is SGHNT and CDR2 is YENEEA. This CDR3 comprises 15 residues. V dropped 4 bases and J dropped 4; count of bases not matched to a gene: 6. The CDR3 spells CASSSGTGQYNEQFF. The part of the CDR3 DNA that was read is TGTGCCAGCAGCTCCGGGACAGGACAGTACAATGAG.

Concerning this clone itself: At one end, the junction sequence differs from germline, possibly due to a read error. The CDR3 extends 3 residues past the end of the read, so its final part is completed from the germline J gene. The chain couples TRBV5-5 to TRBJ2-3; 9 nucleotides agree with TRBD1. Germline V lookup: CDR1 SGHKS, CDR2 YYEKEE (reference sequence). The CDR3 is 15 amino acids. This CDR3 reads CASSLGDRESETQYF. The CDR3 DNA, read in part, is TGTGCCAGCAGCTTGGGGGACAGGGAGTCAGAGACG.

Notes on this clone: The CDR3 is cut off 3 residues early in the read; its end comes from the germline J gene. The chain has TRBV7-3 and TRBJ1-1, with a tentative D call TRBD1 (5 bases). V was trimmed by 3 bases and J by 5 bases, leaving 10 bases between them. There are 13 residues in the CDR3. Looked up from germline, CDR1 is SGHTA and CDR2 is FQGTGA. The CDR3 region is CASSFSRTTEAFF. CDR3 bases read: TGTGCCAGCAGCTTCTCTCGGACAACTGAA.

As regards this clone: Sequencing ends 3 residues short of the CDR3 end; the germline J gene provides the rest. The chain couples TRBV6-2 or TRBV6-3 to TRBJ2-3; D is undetermined. Looked up from germline, CDR1 is MNHEY and CDR2 is SVGEGT. V dropped 4 bases and J dropped 3 bases, with 11 bases sitting between them. The CDR3 has 14 residues. The CDR3 DNA, read in part, is TGTGCCAGCAGTTCAGGAGACGTAACAGATACG. As protein: CASSSGDVTDT. The full-length CDR3 reads as CASSSGDVTDTQYF.

For this clone: The read finishes 3 residues shy of the CDR3 end, and the germline J gene is used to complete it. This chain links TRBV11-2 with TRBJ2-3; D unclear. V shed 4 bases and J shed 0 bases, with 8 bases lying between them. The CDR3 sequence is 14 residues long. CDR1 is SGHAT, CDR2 FQNNGV, per germline. CDR3: CASSYGPSTDTQYF. The covered CDR3 bases are TGTGCCAGCAGCTATGGCCCTAGCACAGATACG.

As to this clone: The read terminates 3 residues before the CDR3 end, so the remaining end is supplied by the germline J gene. The gene calls are TRBV7-9 and TRBJ2-2; TRBD1 matches 7 bases. From germline, CDR1 is SEHNR and CDR2 FQNEAQ (reference sequence). This CDR3 is built from 15 residues. The chain's CDR3 is CASSRGTAANSPLFF. The sequenced CDR3 bases are TGTGCCAGCAGCCGAGGGACAGCTGCTAATTCACCG. The variable domain in full, completed from reference TRBV7-9 and TRBJ2-2, reads DTGVSQNPRHKITKRGQNVTFRCDPISEHNRLYWYRQTLGQGPEFLTYFQNEAQLEKSRLLSDRFSAERPKGSFSTLEIQRTEQGDSAMYLCASSRGTAANSPLFFGEGSRLTVL.

With regard to this clone: The missing CDR3 end, 3 residues past where the read stops, is filled in from the germline J gene. The chain recombines TRBV19 with TRBJ2-5; 10 nucleotides agree with TRBD2. From germline, CDR1 is LNHDA and CDR2 SQIVND (reference sequence). CDR3 length: 16 residues. The trim removed 6 bases at V and 1 base at J, leaving 8 bases unmatched. This CDR3 reads CASSLSGGGIQETQYF. The CDR3 DNA, read in part, is TGTGCCAGTAGCCTGAGCGGGGGGGGAATCCAAGAGACC. Full variable domain (outside the CDR3, taken from reference TRBV19 and TRBJ2-5): DGGITQSPKYLFRKEGQNVTLSCEQNLNHDAMYWYRQDPGQGLRLIYYSQIVNDFQKGDIAEGYSVSREKKESFPLTVTSAQKNPTAFYLCASSLSGGGIQETQYFGPGTRLLVL.

Points on this clone: Sequencing ends 3 residues short of the CDR3 end; the germline J gene provides the rest. V and J are TRBV23-1 and TRBJ2-7, with 10 bases that match TRBD2. TRBV23-1 is marked as an open reading frame, function uncertain. The CDR3 runs to 17 residues. Losses at the gene ends were 0 bases for V and 0 bases for J; bases not matched to a gene: 5. The sequenced part of the CDR3 DNA is TGCGCCAGCAGTCAATCCGGTCTAGCGGGGGTCTCCTACGAG. Encoded protein: CASSQSGLAGVSYE. The entire CDR3 reads CASSQSGLAGVSYEQYF.

In regard to this clone: The read stops 3 residues short of the end of the CDR3; the missing end is completed from the germline J gene. The chain has TRBV5-6 and TRBJ2-5, with 7 nucleotides matching TRBD1. Trimming cost V 3 bases and J 2 bases; bases outside gene matches: 4. The CDR3 extends over 14 amino acids. Per the germline V gene, CDR1 is SGHDT and CDR2 is YYEEEE. The CDR3 spells CASSSVQGQETQYF. CDR3 DNA (partial): TGTGCCAGCAGCTCGGTACAGGGGCAAGAGACC.

Comment on this clone: From the germline J gene comes the end of the CDR3, since the read stops 3 residues before it. The V and J genes are TRBV27 and TRBJ1-2; unclear D gene. Germline assignment: CDR1 MNHEY and CDR2 SMNVEV (reference sequence). This CDR3 region has 13 residues. V was cut by 8 bases and J by 3 bases, with 13 bases left in between. The sequenced part of the CDR3 DNA is TGTGCCAGCGGAAAAGGGCTTCACTATGGC. It translates to CASGKGLHYG. The CDR3 in full is CASGKGLHYGYTF.

Regarding this clone: The read finishes 3 residues shy of the CDR3 end, and the germline J gene is used to complete it. This rearrangement joins TRBV7-2 to TRBJ2-5; 12 bases map to TRBD2. The CDR3 length is 15 residues. Germline V gene lookup returns CDR1 SGHTA and CDR2 FQGNSA. V was pared by 5 bases and J by 5 bases, with 6 bases of the junction left unmatched. The CDR3 DNA, read in part, is TGTGCCAGCAGCCCTAGCGGGGGGGCGTTGGAGACC. It translates to CASSPSGGALET. The full-length CDR3 reads as CASSPSGGALETQYF. The full variable domain, its missing parts supplied by reference TRBV7-2 and TRBJ2-5, is GAGVSQSPSNKVTEKGKDVELRCDPISGHTALYWYRQSLGQGLEFLIYFQGNSAPDKSGLPSDRFSAERTGGSVSTLTIQRTQQEDSAVYLCASSPSGGALETQYFGPGTRLLVL.

With regard to this clone: The CDR3 goes on 3 residues after the read ends, and that part is filled in from the germline J gene. V usage is TRBV18 and J usage is TRBJ1-4; D gene uncertain. The CDR3 is 14 residues long. The V gene's germline CDR1 is KGHSH and CDR2 LQKENI. The CDR3 DNA, read in part, is TGTGCCAGCTCACCGCCAGGCTATAATTCACCA. This codes for CASSPPGYNSP. The full CDR3 sequence reads CASSPPGYNSPLFF.

For this clone: The read comes to an end 3 residues before the CDR3 does, leaving the germline J gene to fill in the end. The V and J genes are TRBV19 and TRBJ1-1, with TRBD1 as a possible D gene (5 bases). This CDR3 spans 15 amino acids. Germline V CDR1 and CDR2: LNHDA, SQIVND (reference sequence). V was pared by 10 bases and J by 0 bases, with 18 bases between. Incomplete CDR3 DNA: TGTGCCACCGGCGGTGGAAGGGGTATGAACACTGAA. Protein sequence: CATGGGRGMNTE. The CDR3 in full is CATGGGRGMNTEAFF.

Comments on this clone: The CDR3 end is not reached by the read, which stops 3 residues before it; the germline J gene fills it in. The chain links TRBV5-1 to TRBJ2-1; 7 bases are shared with TRBD1. CDR1 and CDR2 from the germline V gene are SGHRS and YFSETQ. Germline trimming cut 0 bases from V and 6 bases from J; bases unmatched to any gene: 9. This CDR3 spans 16 amino acids. Partial CDR3 DNA: TGCGCCAGCAGCTTGGTATCTCAGGGGGTGGGCAATGAG. This sequence encodes CASSLVSQGVGNE. The full CDR3 is CASSLVSQGVGNEQFF.

Partial CDR3 DNA: TGCGCCAGCAGGCCCAGGGAAACGAACACCGGGGAG. Amino acid sequence: CASRPRETNTGE. From start to end, the CDR3 is CASRPRETNTGELFF. V gene TRBV5-1 combines with J gene TRBJ2-2; possibly TRBD1 for D (5 bases). The read ends 3 residues early relative to the CDR3; the germline J gene fills the gap. CDR1 is SGHRS and CDR2 is YFSETQ in the germline V gene. CDR3 size: 15 residues. Trimming pared 5 bases from V and 0 bases from J, leaving 11 bases between.

A note on this clone: The CDR3 extends 3 residues past the end of the read, so its final part is completed from the germline J gene. V and J are TRBV5-6 and TRBJ1-2; 11 nucleotides align to TRBD1. The germline V gene encodes CDR1 SGHDT and CDR2 YYEEEE. This CDR3 spans 15 amino acids. Trimming at V came to 4 bases and at J to 4 bases, leaving 6 bases not matched to a gene. The sequenced CDR3 bases are TGTGCCAGCAGCGCCGGACAGGGGGCAAGCTATGGC. This codes for CASSAGQGASYG. The CDR3 reads in full as CASSAGQGASYGYTF.

Regarding this clone: The read stops 3 residues short of the end of the CDR3; the missing end is completed from the germline J gene. The chain has TRBV6-2 or TRBV6-3 and TRBJ1-1; maybe TRBD1 (5 bases). The germline gives CDR1 MNHEY, CDR2 SVGEGT. Trimming shortened V by 2 bases and J by 1 base, and 17 bases separated the two germline ends. The CDR3 covers 17 residues. This chain's CDR3 is CASSYTAEGWENTEAFF. Partial CDR3 DNA: TGTGCCAGCAGTTACACCGCCGAGGGGTGGGAGAACACTGAA.

Concerning this clone itself: The read comes to an end 3 residues before the CDR3 does, leaving the germline J gene to fill in the end. This rearrangement joins TRBV5-4 to TRBJ2-7; D remains unclear. CDR1 SGHNT and CDR2 YYREEE come from the germline V gene (reference sequence). The CDR3 covers 13 residues. Trimming removed 0 bases at V and 5 bases at J, with 9 bases between. The CDR3: CASSLAAVHEQYF. CDR3 DNA (partial): TGTGCCAGCAGCTTGGCCGCGGTTCACGAG.

Comment on this clone: The CDR3 is cut off 3 residues early in the read; its end comes from the germline J gene. This chain uses TRBV19 with TRBJ1-5; the match to TRBD1 covers 7 bases. Germline CDR1 LNHDA, CDR2 SQIVND (reference sequence). Germline trimming cut 7 bases from V and 5 bases from J; bases unmatched to any gene: 8. The CDR3 totals 14 residues. The chain's CDR3 is CASTPTGTYQPQHF. The CDR3 bases that were read are TGTGCCAGTACCCCGACAGGGACTTATCAGCCC.

With respect to this clone: Read data end 3 residues before the CDR3 end; the end is taken from the germline J gene. V usage is TRBV7-3 and J usage is TRBJ2-5; 7 bases are shared with TRBD1. Losses at the gene ends were 5 bases for V and 4 bases for J; bases not matched to a gene: 4. The CDR3 is 13 amino acids. Germline V gives CDR1 SGHTA, CDR2 FQGTGA. The DNA read from the CDR3 is TGTGCCAGCAGCCAAACAGGGGCAGAGACC. Protein product: CASSQTGAET. The full CDR3 sequence reads CASSQTGAETQYF.

Of note for this clone: The observed sequence ends 3 residues before the CDR3 terminus, with the missing tail filled in from the germline J gene. V and J are TRBV2 and TRBJ1-6, with 7 bases identical to TRBD1. V trimming: 6 bases; J trimming: 6 bases; junction bases outside the gene matches: 8. Germline loops: CDR1 SNHLY, CDR2 FYNNEI. This CDR3 is 15 amino acids long. The DNA read from the CDR3 is TGTGCCAGCAGGGCCGACAGGGCACTTAATTCACCC. Residues: CASRADRALNSP. In full, the CDR3 reads CASRADRALNSPLHF.

A word on this clone: The read halts 3 residues ahead of the CDR3 end, with the missing end drawn from the germline J gene. The chain is built from TRBV6-1 and TRBJ1-5, with TRBD1 matching over 7 bases. The germline CDR1 and CDR2 sequences are MNHNS and SASEGT. The length of the CDR3 is 13 residues. V lost 4 bases and J lost 5; bases outside the gene matches: 2. The covered CDR3 bases are TGTGCCAGCAGTGGGACAGGACATCAGCCC. This sequence encodes CASSGTGHQP. In full, the CDR3 reads CASSGTGHQPQHF.

As for this clone: The read falls 3 residues short of the CDR3 end, and the missing part is taken from the germline J gene. This chain joins TRBV6-1 and TRBJ2-2; no firm D call. This CDR3 spans 14 amino acids. Trimming shortened V by 4 bases and J by 1 base, and 7 bases separated the two germline ends. Looked up from germline, CDR1 is MNHNS and CDR2 is SASEGT. The CDR3 reads CASSGSGNTGELFF. The CDR3 DNA, read in part, is TGTGCCAGCAGTGGGTCAGGGAACACCGGGGAG.

As concerns this clone: The read is 3 residues too short to cover the CDR3 end, so that end is filled in from the germline J gene. The chain combines TRBV20-1 with TRBJ2-3; 8 bases are a match to TRBD2. The CDR3 has 16 amino acids. Trimming cost V 3 bases and J 1 base; bases outside gene matches: 9. Germline assignment: CDR1 DFQATT and CDR2 SNEGSKA (reference sequence). The CDR3 DNA, read in part, is TGCAGTGCTAGGGCCTCGATCGGGGGGGGCACAGATACG. Protein: CSARASIGGGTDT. The full-length CDR3 reads as CSARASIGGGTDTQYF.

As concerns this clone: Coverage ceases 3 residues before the CDR3 finishes, and the germline J gene fills in the end. The rearrangement links TRBV18 to TRBJ1-5, with 7 bases lining up with TRBD1. The V and J ends lost 8 bases and 8 bases, in that order; junction bases with no gene match: 12. Germline loops: CDR1 KGHSH, CDR2 LQKENI. The CDR3 has 14 residues. CDR3 DNA, as far as it was read: TGTGCCAGCCGTGGGACAGCGGATAGTGAGCCC. Amino acid sequence: CASRGTADSEP. In full, the CDR3 is CASRGTADSEPQHF.

The CDR3 DNA, read in part, is TGTGCCAGCAGCCTCCGGACAGCACAAGAGACG. Translating gives CASSLRTAQET. The entire CDR3 protein reads CASSLRTAQETQYF. V usage is TRBV5-4 and J usage is TRBJ2-3; D is possibly TRBD1 (6 bases). The read halts 3 residues ahead of the CDR3 end, with the missing end drawn from the germline J gene. The CDR3 is 14 amino acids. Germline V gene lookup returns CDR1 SGHNT and CDR2 YYREEE (reference sequence).

Comments on this clone: The read ends 3 residues before the CDR3 terminus; that terminus is restored from the germline J gene. The chain is built from TRBV5-4 and TRBJ2-7; 8 bases are shared with TRBD2. The junction had 8 bases not matched to a gene; V was cut back by 3 bases and J by 3 bases. This CDR3 spans 15 amino acids. Germline CDR1 reads SGHNT; CDR2 reads YYREEE (reference sequence). This chain's CDR3 is CASSSTGTSYYEQYF. The CDR3 bases that were read are TGTGCCAGCAGCTCCACCGGGACTAGTTACTACGAG.

With respect to this clone: The read gets to within 3 residues of the CDR3 end, and the germline J gene fills in the rest. This chain joins TRBV13 and TRBJ1-2; D perhaps matches TRBD1 (6 bases). The CDR3 sequence is 14 residues long. Trimming shortened V by 5 bases and J by 4 bases, and 14 bases separated the two germline ends. Germline V lookup: CDR1 PRHDT, CDR2 FYEKMQ (reference sequence). Incomplete CDR3 DNA: TGTGCCAGCAGCCCTGAACAGGGCCTCTATGGC. It codes for CASSPEQGLYG. The CDR3 as a whole reads CASSPEQGLYGYTF.